This is a list of T cell receptor beta chains from one sample in a study of early T cells in non-severe SARS-CoV-2 infection. One entry per CDR3 protein results from TCRdb running MiXCR on the 5' RACE reads. The table shows roughly 24,000 distinct CDR3 sequences, with 4.5% to 6% occurring only once. Input material: whole blood. These receptor sequences come from an adult who was a healthcare worker with PCR-confirmed SARS-CoV-2 infection or an uninfected control (not recorded which). Both conserved end residues are part of each CDR3. A D gene is named only where the DNA matches it firmly. Some rows have no size entry. The others give once, few or many, or a class for an expanded clone.

j_gene	d_gene	abundance	v_gene	CDR3nt	CDR3aa
TRBJ2-7	TRBD1	many	TRBV25-1	TGTGCCAGCAGTGAATGGGACAGAGCCTACGAGCAGTACTTC	CASSEWDRAYEQYF
TRBJ2-1	TRBD1	many	TRBV4-3	TGCGCCAGCAGCCAAGAGGACAGGGATCCGGGCGAGCAGTTCTTC	CASSQEDRDPGEQFF
TRBJ1-5	NA	NA	TRBV7-2	TGTGCCAGCAGCTACCGGGAAGAACAGCCCCAGCATTTT	CASSYREEQPQHF
TRBJ2-1	NA	few	TRBV18	TGTGCCAGCTCACCTCCCGCTAGGGGAAATTGGGACAATGAGCAGTTCTTC	CASSPPARGNWDNEQFF
TRBJ2-1	TRBD2	many	TRBV20-1	TGCAGTGCACGAGCGGGGCGAAATGAGCAGTTCTTC	CSARAGRNEQFF
TRBJ1-5	NA	medium-sized	TRBV12-3/TRBV12-4	TGTGCCAGCAGTTTATATAGCAATCAGCCCCAGCATTTT	CASSLYSNQPQHF
TRBJ1-1	NA	few	TRBV5-1	TGCGCCAGCAGCTCGAGGGTAGGAGGCACTGAAGCTTTCTTT	CASSSRVGGTEAFF
TRBJ2-7	TRBD1	many	TRBV12-5	TGTGCTAACTTTCCTCCAGAGGGACAGGGAGCTTCCTACGAGCAGTACTTC	CANFPPEGQGASYEQYF
TRBJ2-7	NA	many	TRBV7-2	TGTGCCAGCAGCTTAGAAATCTACGAGCAGTACTTC	CASSLEIYEQYF
TRBJ1-6	NA	few	TRBV5-1	TGCGCCAGCAGCTTGGATCCGGGGGATTCACCCCTCCACTTT	CASSLDPGDSPLHF
TRBJ1-6	NA	many	TRBV11-2	TGTGCCAGCAGCTTAGCCCATGGTAATTCACCCCTCCACTTT	CASSLAHGNSPLHF
TRBJ2-3	TRBD2	many	TRBV7-2	TGTGCCAGCAGTTCTGGACTAGTCATCACCATTAGCACAGATACGCAGTTTTTT	CASSSGLVITISTDTQFF
TRBJ1-1	NA	many	TRBV20-1	TGCAGTGCTAGATTCCCGGGGCAGGGTGAAGCTTTCTTT	CSARFPGQGEAFF
TRBJ2-1	NA	medium-sized	TRBV10-3	TGTGCCATCAGTGGGCTCAACAATGAGCAGTTCTTC	CAISGLNNEQFF
TRBJ2-7	NA	NA	TRBV6-2/TRBV6-3	TGTGCCAGCAGTTACACGTTGCTTACGGACGAGCAGTACTTC	CASSYTLLTDEQYF
TRBJ2-1	TRBD2	many	TRBV20-1	TGCAGTGCTAGAGAGGGGAGCGGGGATCATGAGCAGTTCTTC	CSAREGSGDHEQFF
TRBJ2-1	NA	many	TRBV3-1	TGTGCCAGCAGCCAAGCCCCTGGACGGTACAATGAGCAGTTCTTC	CASSQAPGRYNEQFF
TRBJ1-4	NA	medium-sized	TRBV7-2	TGTGCCAGCAGCTTAGTTGGTTGGGAAAAACTGTTTTTT	CASSLVGWEKLFF
TRBJ2-7	TRBD1	many	TRBV4-3	TGCGCCACCGCTCCCGGGACAGGGGGATACGAGCAGTACTTC	CATAPGTGGYEQYF
TRBJ2-3	TRBD1	NA	TRBV7-6	TGTGCCAGCAGCCAGACAGGGGGGCGACAAGGCACGCAGTATTTT	CASSQTGGRQGTQYF
TRBJ1-4	NA	many	TRBV10-3	TGTGCCATCAGTGAGAAAGAAAAACTGTTTTTT	CAISEKEKLFF
TRBJ2-1	NA	many	TRBV11-2	TGTGCCAGCAGCTTAGAGGCAGTGGGAGTTCAAGAGCAGTTCTTC	CASSLEAVGVQEQFF
TRBJ2-7	TRBD1	many	TRBV29-1	TGCAGCGTTGAGAGGGGACAGCGGAAGTACTTC	CSVERGQRKYF
TRBJ2-7	NA	many	TRBV29-1	TGCAGCGTTGATGGCCAGAGCTCCTACGAGCAGTACTTC	CSVDGQSSYEQYF
TRBJ2-7	TRBD2	many	TRBV20-1	TGCAGTGCTAGAGATATGGCTAGCGGGGTAGTTGGGCAGTACTTC	CSARDMASGVVGQYF
TRBJ2-3	TRBD1	NA	TRBV10-3	TGTGCCATCAGTGAGGATGACAGGGCGGGTAGAGATACGCAGTATTTT	CAISEDDRAGRDTQYF
TRBJ1-1	NA	many	TRBV19	TGTGCCAGTAGTATGGCCCGGGTGTGGAACACTGAAGCTTTCTTT	CASSMARVWNTEAFF
TRBJ1-1	NA	many	TRBV12-3/TRBV12-4	TGTGCCAGCAGTTTAGCGCTTGGGGGGCGCGCTTTCTTT	CASSLALGGRAFF
TRBJ1-1	TRBD1	many	TRBV12-3/TRBV12-4	TGTGCCAGCAATCCGGGACAGGGGGCAGGTGAAGCTTTCTTT	CASNPGQGAGEAFF
TRBJ1-1	TRBD1	medium-sized	TRBV20-1	TGCAGTGCTAGAGGAGACAGGGGGTCCGACACTGAAGCTTTCTTT	CSARGDRGSDTEAFF
TRBJ2-2	NA	few	TRBV6-2/TRBV6-3	TGTGCCAGCAGTTACTCGCGACGGACGAACACCGGGGAGCTGTTTTTT	CASSYSRRTNTGELFF
TRBJ2-7	NA	few	TRBV2	TGTGCCAGCAGTCCCACACCGACGACCTCCTACGAGCAGTACTTC	CASSPTPTTSYEQYF
TRBJ1-3	NA	many	TRBV3-1	TGTGCCAGCAGCCAAGTTGAGGGAAACACCATATATTTT	CASSQVEGNTIYF
TRBJ2-1	TRBD1	many	TRBV24-1	TGTGCCACCAGTGACTTCCGGGACAGGCCTGGTTGGGGGCAGTTCTTC	CATSDFRDRPGWGQFF
TRBJ1-6	NA	NA	TRBV30	TGTGCCTGGAGTCGAGGCAGCGATAATTCACCCCTCCACTTT	CAWSRGSDNSPLHF
TRBJ1-1	NA	NA	TRBV6-1	TGTGCCAGCAGTGAAGTATCGGGGAACACTGAAGCTTTCTTT	CASSEVSGNTEAFF
TRBJ2-7	NA	many	TRBV5-4	TGTGCCAGCAGCTCCGACTGGGAGCAGTACTTC	CASSSDWEQYF
TRBJ2-2	TRBD2	many	TRBV20-1	TGCAGTGCTATGAGAGCGGGGGCCACGAACACCGGGGAGCTGTTTTTT	CSAMRAGATNTGELFF
TRBJ2-3	NA	few	TRBV12-3/TRBV12-4	TGTGCCAGCAGTTTTGACAGGCCTAGCACAGATACGCAGTATTTT	CASSFDRPSTDTQYF
TRBJ1-4	NA	many	TRBV7-6	TGTGCCAGCAGCTTAGCACAGGGCGAAAAACTGTTTTTT	CASSLAQGEKLFF
TRBJ1-5	NA	medium-sized	TRBV2	TGTGCCAGCAGTGAAGTCAGCGTCACCAATCAGCCCCAGCATTTT	CASSEVSVTNQPQHF
TRBJ2-7	NA	many	TRBV11-2	TGTGCCAGCAGCTTAGTCGAGGGTCCCTACGAGCAGTACTTC	CASSLVEGPYEQYF
TRBJ2-1	NA	NA	TRBV3-1	TGTGCCAGCAGCCAATGGCATGAGCAGTTCTTC	CASSQWHEQFF
TRBJ1-2	NA	few	TRBV28	TGTGCCAGTGAAACCAGGGGCCCCAGGGATGGCTACACCTTC	CASETRGPRDGYTF
TRBJ2-7	NA	many	TRBV11-2	TGTGCCAGCAGCTTCTTGGACTCCCCTATATCCTACGAGCAGTACTTC	CASSFLDSPISYEQYF
TRBJ2-1	NA	many	TRBV5-1	TGCGCCAGCATGCGCGAGCCTTACCCGAATGAGCAGTTCTTC	CASMREPYPNEQFF
TRBJ1-5	NA	few	TRBV4-3	TGCGCCAGCAGCCAAGATGGGTATAGCAATCAGCCCCAGCATTTT	CASSQDGYSNQPQHF
TRBJ2-5	NA	few	TRBV7-8	TGTGCCAGCAGCCCCCCAGCCCTGATAGAGACCCAGTACTTC	CASSPPALIETQYF
TRBJ2-2	TRBD1	NA	TRBV29-1	TGCAGCGTGAACCAGGGACAGGCAAACACCGGGGAGCTGTTTTTT	CSVNQGQANTGELFF